This T cell receptor (beta chain) emerged from a study of T cell repertoires in cytomegalovirus infection. Study context: TCR beta signatures that were public indicated CMV infection and matching HLA type.

One entry per CDR3 protein results from TCRdb running MiXCR on the reads. The sample lists roughly 110,000 distinct CDR3 sequences; 10% were seen once. This clonotype has at least ten counts. Its specificity is not known. The CDR3 has 16 residues. Germline CDR1 SGHVS, CDR2 FQNEAQ. Between the trimmed V and J ends, which lost 1 base and 7 bases, there was a span of 14 bases. General observations from the study: Within the response measured ex vivo, HLA-C-restricted CMV-specific TCR beta clonotypes were dominant.

The clonotype originates from a human donor in good health (CMV status not recorded). Some clones in this sample may be carry-over from other donors' samples. Sequences were obtained from PBMCs, sequenced either directly or after in vitro stimulation (not recorded which). The chain is built from TRBV7-8 and TRBJ1-6; unclear D gene. As DNA, the CDR3 is TGTGCCAGCAGCTTAGTCATGGGTTATATCAATTCACCCCTCCACTTT. This sequence encodes CASSLVMGYINSPLHF.